This T cell receptor beta chain emerged from a study of T cell repertoires in cytomegalovirus infection. Overall study: Indicated by public TCR beta signatures were CMV infection and matching HLA type. General study results and limits: CMV carriers with the relevant HLA were identified by cumulative public TCR beta family frequency.

This clonotype was observed at least ten times. Its antigen is not known. TCRdb used MiXCR to reprocess the reads, holding one entry per CDR3 protein. The sample contains fewer than 550,000 distinct CDR3 sequences, about 15% of which appear only once. This TCR was sampled from a human donor in good health (CMV status not recorded). Some clones in this sample may be carry-over from other donors' samples. The sequenced sample was CD8+ T cells from PBMCs.

DNA of the CDR3: TGTGCCAGCTCTCCCGGGACAGCCGACTATGGCTACACCTTC. This encodes CASSPGTADYGYTF. This sequence joins TRBV18 and TRBJ1-2, with TRBD1 matching 7 bases. Germline CDR1 is KGHSH and CDR2 is LQKENI. This CDR3 has 14 residues. V lost 6 bases, J lost 3 bases, and 7 bases stayed unmatched.